This T cell receptor (beta chain) stems from a study of T cells in Graves' hyperthyroidism and ophthalmopathy. Regarding the study as a whole: Most thyroid clonotypes expanded above 0.001 appeared in blood too. Model output signaled ophthalmopathy a median approximately 6 months ahead of onset.

Blood was sampled at initial diagnosis of hyperthyroidism, prior to onset of any ophthalmopathy symptoms. On this clonotype itself: Antigen unknown.

The CDR3 extends over 13 amino acids. V was clipped by 5 bases and J by 5 bases, with 12 bases between them. Looked up from germline, CDR1 is MDHEN and CDR2 is SYDVKM. Using RNA transcripts as the source, TCR beta CDR3 regions were amplified. Carried out on the TCR CDR3, a first-round RT-PCR used the HTBI primer set. MiXCR, run by TCRdb on the multiplex PCR reads, gives a single entry per CDR3 protein. Of fewer than 450,000 distinct CDR3 sequences listed, about a sixth are singletons. V and J are TRBV28 and TRBJ2-5, with D uncertain. The TCR comes from a woman aged 25 to 39 with Graves' hyperthyroidism that later progressed to Graves' ophthalmopathy. Input material: blood. This chain's CDR3 is CASSDTNGETQYF. The CDR3 DNA reads as TGTGCCAGCAGTGACACCAATGGGGAGACCCAGTACTTC.